This note documents a single T cell receptor (beta chain) sequence. The antigen is undetermined. The J segment lost 3 bases and the V segment lost 5 bases, leaving 6 bases of the junction unmatched. Germline V gene sequence: CDR1 MNHEY, CDR2 SMNVEV (reference sequence). The CDR3 runs 14 residues. After isolation, RNA underwent reverse transcription to generate cDNA as the sequencing template. The table came from immunoSEQ multiplex PCR; TCRdb's copy has only in-frame clones and leaves some out. In the table there are thousands of clones, 50% to 75% of which are singletons. This sample was taken from a study of CD8+ T cells in alopecia areata. Study-wide context: Treated patients received oral tofacitinib, 5 to 10 mg twice daily. Patients in the study were on tofacitinib for 6 to 18 months, then off it for 6 months.

Findings of the study overall: Whereas mice showed it more clearly, TCR sharing across patients was murkier, possibly because of HLA. Higher clonality and more expanded CD8+ clones appeared in lesional than normal scalp.

As part of sample collection, lesional scalp punch biopsies and peripheral blood were taken from alopecia areata patients. The clonotype was recovered from a human donor with alopecia areata. The specimen was skin. The genes are TRBV27 and TRBJ1-2; 7 nucleotides align to TRBD1. The CDR3 spells CASSPLGTDYGYTF. CDR3 bases: TGTGCCAGCAGTCCCCTCGGGACAGACTATGGCTACACCTTC.